This T cell receptor beta chain was retrieved from a study of T cell responses to AZD1222 COVID-19 vaccine. Study-level points and caveats: Donors skewed white British and female; clonal diversity was possibly underestimated. Vaccine-associated CD4 TCRs ranged over spike, dominating at 160-218 and 743-854. AZD1222 recipients seropositive at baseline numbered only six or seven. The peak T cell response came first, and repertoires were sampled only after it.

As for this clone: The antigen is not known.

The repertoire was sequenced with immunoSEQ multiplex PCR; TCRdb's copy has only in-frame clones and lacks some. In the table there are some 140,000 clones, 80% to 95% of which are singletons. The starting material was peripheral blood, obtained on day 0 of AZD1222 vaccination. The TCR sequence derives from an adult in good health.

CDR3 DNA: TGTGCCAGCAGCTCAGCCACCGGACAGGAGAATTCACCCCTCCACTTT. It specifies CASSSATGQENSPLHF. The chain has TRBV7-2 and TRBJ1-6; TRBD1 matches 7 bases. There are 16 residues in the CDR3. V was pared by 4 bases and J by 7 bases, with 10 bases of the junction left unmatched. CDR1 and CDR2 from the germline V gene are SGHTA and FQGNSA.